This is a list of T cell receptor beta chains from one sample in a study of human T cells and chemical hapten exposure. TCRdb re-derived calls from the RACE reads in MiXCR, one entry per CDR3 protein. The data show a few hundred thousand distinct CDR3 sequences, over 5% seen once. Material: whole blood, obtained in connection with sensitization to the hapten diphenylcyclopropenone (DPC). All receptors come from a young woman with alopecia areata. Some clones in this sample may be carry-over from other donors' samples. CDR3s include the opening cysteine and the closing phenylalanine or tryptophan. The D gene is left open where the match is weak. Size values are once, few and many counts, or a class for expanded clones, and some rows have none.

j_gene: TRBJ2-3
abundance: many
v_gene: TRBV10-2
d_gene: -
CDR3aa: CASSESPGSGTDTQYF
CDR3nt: TGCGCCAGCAGTGAGTCCCCAGGGTCCGGCACAGATACGCAGTATTTT

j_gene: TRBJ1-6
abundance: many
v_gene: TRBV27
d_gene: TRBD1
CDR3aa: CASRADGTGYNSPLHF
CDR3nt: TGTGCCAGCAGGGCTGACGGGACAGGGTATAATTCACCCCTCCACTTT

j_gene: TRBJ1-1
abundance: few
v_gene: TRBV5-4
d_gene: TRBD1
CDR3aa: CASRTGGKTEAFF
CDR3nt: TGTGCCAGCCGGACAGGGGGGAAGACTGAAGCTTTCTTT

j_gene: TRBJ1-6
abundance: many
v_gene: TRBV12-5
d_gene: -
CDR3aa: CASGLDRDSPLHF
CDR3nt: TGTGCTAGTGGTTTGGACAGGGATTCACCCCTCCACTTT

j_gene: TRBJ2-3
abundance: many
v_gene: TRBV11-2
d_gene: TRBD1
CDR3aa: CASSFMGQVTDTQYF
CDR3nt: TGTGCCAGCAGCTTTATGGGACAGGTGACAGATACGCAGTATTTT

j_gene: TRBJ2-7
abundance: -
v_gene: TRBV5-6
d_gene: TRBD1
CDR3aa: CASSPTRQGLYEQYF
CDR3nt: TGTGCCAGCAGCCCGACTCGACAGGGCCTCTACGAGCAGTACTTC

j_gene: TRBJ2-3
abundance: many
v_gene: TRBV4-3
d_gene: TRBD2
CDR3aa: CASSQLTSVPLNTDTQYF
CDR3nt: TGCGCCAGCAGCCAACTTACTAGCGTCCCTCTCAACACAGATACGCAGTATTTT

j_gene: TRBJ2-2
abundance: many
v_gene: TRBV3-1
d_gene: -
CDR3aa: CASSLTPPGDTGELFF
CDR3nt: TGTGCCAGCAGCCTAACGCCCCCGGGGGACACCGGGGAGCTGTTTTTT

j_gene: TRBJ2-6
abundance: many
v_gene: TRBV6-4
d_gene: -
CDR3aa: CASSEGGTGANVLTF
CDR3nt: TGTGCCAGCAGTGAAGGCGGGACTGGGGCCAACGTCCTGACTTTC

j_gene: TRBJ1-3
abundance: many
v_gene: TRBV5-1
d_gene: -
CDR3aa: CASSSASGNTIYF
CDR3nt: TGCGCCAGCAGCTCAGCCTCTGGAAACACCATATATTTT

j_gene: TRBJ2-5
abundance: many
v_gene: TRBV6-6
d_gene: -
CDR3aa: CASSYMGAETQYF
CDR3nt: TGTGCCAGCAGTTACATGGGTGCAGAGACCCAGTACTTC

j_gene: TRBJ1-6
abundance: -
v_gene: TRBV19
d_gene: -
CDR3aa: CASSIGQSSYNSPLHF
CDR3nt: TGTGCCAGTAGTATAGGACAGAGCTCCTATAATTCACCCCTCCACTTT

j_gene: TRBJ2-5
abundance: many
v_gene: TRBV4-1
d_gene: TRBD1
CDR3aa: CASSQPPPGQGIGTQYF
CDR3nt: TGCGCCAGCAGCCAACCCCCCCCGGGACAGGGCATCGGGACCCAGTACTTC

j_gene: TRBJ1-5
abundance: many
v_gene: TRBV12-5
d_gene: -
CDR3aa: CASGPDRPYQPQHF
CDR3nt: TGTGCTAGTGGCCCCGACAGGCCCTATCAGCCCCAGCATTTT

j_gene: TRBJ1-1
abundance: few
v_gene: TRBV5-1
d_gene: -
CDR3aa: CASKRGGATTEAFF
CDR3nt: TGCGCCAGCAAACGAGGGGGGGCGACCACTGAAGCTTTCTTT

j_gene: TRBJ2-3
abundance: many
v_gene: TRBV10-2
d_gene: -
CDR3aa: CASSEWGSQYF
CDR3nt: TGCGCCAGCAGTGAGTGGGGGTCGCAGTATTTT

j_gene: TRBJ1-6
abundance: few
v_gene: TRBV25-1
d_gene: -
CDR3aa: CASSERVDSPLHF
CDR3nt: TGTGCCAGCAGTGAAAGGGTTGACTCACCCCTCCACTTT

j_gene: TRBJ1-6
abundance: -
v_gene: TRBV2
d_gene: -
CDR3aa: CASKPGTASSYNSPLHF
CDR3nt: TGTGCCAGCAAACCAGGCACGGCAAGCTCCTATAATTCACCCCTCCACTTT

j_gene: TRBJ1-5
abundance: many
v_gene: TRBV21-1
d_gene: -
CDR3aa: CASSSWGSNQPQHF
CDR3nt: TGTGCCAGCAGCTCCTGGGGTAGCAATCAGCCCCAGCATTTT

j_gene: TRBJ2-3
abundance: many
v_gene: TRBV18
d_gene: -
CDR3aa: CASSPPQGGGKTDTQYF
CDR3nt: TGTGCCAGCTCACCACCCCAGGGAGGGGGGAAAACAGATACGCAGTATTTT

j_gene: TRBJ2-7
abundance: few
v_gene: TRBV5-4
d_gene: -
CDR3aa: CASSLVGWPTKQYF
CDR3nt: TGTGCCAGCAGCTTGGTAGGTTGGCCTACGAAGCAGTACTTC

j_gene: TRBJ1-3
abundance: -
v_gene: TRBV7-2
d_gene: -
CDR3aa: CASSLIMGFSGNTIYF
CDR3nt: TGTGCCAGCAGCTTAATCATGGGGTTCTCTGGAAACACCATATATTTT

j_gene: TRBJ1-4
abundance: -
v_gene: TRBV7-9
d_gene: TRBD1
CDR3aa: CASSRGQDRSEKLFF
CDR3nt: TGTGCCAGCAGCCGGGGACAGGATCGTAGTGAAAAACTGTTTTTT

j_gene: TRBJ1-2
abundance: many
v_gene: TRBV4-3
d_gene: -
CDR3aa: CASSRRPAYYGYTF
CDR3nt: TGCGCCAGCAGCCGGCGACCGGCATACTATGGCTACACCTTC

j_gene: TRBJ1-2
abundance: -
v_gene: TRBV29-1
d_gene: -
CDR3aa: CSDAFWQRGNVAAYTF
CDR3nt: TGCAGCGACGCTTTTTGGCAGAGGGGTAATGTAGCAGCCTACACCTTC

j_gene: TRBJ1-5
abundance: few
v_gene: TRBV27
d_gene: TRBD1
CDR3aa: CASSWGRGSNQPQHF
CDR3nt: TGTGCCAGCAGTTGGGGCAGGGGGAGCAATCAGCCCCAGCATTTT

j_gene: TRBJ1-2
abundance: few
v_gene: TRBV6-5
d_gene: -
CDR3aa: CASSRTLRTNYGYTF
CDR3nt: TGTGCCAGCAGCCGCACACTCCGCACTAACTATGGCTACACCTTC

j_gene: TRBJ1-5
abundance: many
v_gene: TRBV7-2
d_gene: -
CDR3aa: CASSWTSSSNQPQHF
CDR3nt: TGTGCCAGCAGCTGGACATCTTCGAGCAATCAGCCCCAGCATTTT

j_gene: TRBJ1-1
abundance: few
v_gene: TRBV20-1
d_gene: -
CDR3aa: CSARDLLVAGTEAFF
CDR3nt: TGCAGTGCTAGAGATCTCTTAGTAGCGGGTACCGAAGCTTTCTTT

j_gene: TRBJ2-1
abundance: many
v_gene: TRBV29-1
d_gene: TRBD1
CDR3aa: CSVYRGLPSYNEQFF
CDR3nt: TGCAGCGTTTACAGGGGATTACCTAGCTACAATGAGCAGTTCTTC

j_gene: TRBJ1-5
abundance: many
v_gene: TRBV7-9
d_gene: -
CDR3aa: CASSAGPNSNQPQHF
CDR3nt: TGTGCCAGCAGCGCGGGACCTAATAGCAATCAGCCCCAGCATTTT

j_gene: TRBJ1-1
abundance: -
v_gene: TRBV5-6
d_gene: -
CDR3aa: CASTGGPGMNTEAFF
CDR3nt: TGTGCCAGCACTGGGGGTCCAGGCATGAACACTGAAGCTTTCTTT

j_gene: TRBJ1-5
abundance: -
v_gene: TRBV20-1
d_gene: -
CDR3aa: CSARRTEAGQPQHF
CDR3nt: TGCAGTGCTAGGCGCACCGAAGCTGGTCAGCCCCAGCATTTT

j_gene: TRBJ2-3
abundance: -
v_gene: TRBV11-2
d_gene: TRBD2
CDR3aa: CASSLEWPAGGRADTQYF
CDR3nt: TGTGCCAGCAGCTTAGAGTGGCCAGCGGGGGGGCGTGCAGATACGCAGTATTTT

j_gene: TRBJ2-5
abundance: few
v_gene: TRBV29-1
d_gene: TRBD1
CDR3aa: CSVGQGARETQYF
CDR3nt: TGCAGCGTCGGACAGGGGGCCCGCGAGACCCAGTACTTC

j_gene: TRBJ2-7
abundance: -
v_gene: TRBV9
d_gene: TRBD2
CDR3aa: CASSSGTSGGYEQYF
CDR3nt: TGTGCCAGCAGCTCTGGGACTAGCGGGGGCTACGAGCAGTACTTC

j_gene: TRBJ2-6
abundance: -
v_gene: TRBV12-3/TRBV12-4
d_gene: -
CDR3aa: CASSTPWGANVLTF
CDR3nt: TGTGCCAGCAGCACCCCATGGGGGGCCAACGTCCTGACTTTC

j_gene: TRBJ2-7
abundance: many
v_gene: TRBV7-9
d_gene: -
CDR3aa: CASSFSPPHEQYF
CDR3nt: TGTGCCAGCAGCTTCTCACCGCCCCACGAGCAGTACTTC

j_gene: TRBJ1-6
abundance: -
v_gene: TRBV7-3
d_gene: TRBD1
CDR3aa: CASSSGTAGSPLHF
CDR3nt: TGTGCCAGCAGCTCCGGGACAGCGGGTTCACCCCTCCACTTT

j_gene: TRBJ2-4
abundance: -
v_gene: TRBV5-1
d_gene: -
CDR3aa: CASSFGSSGPDIQYF
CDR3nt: TGCGCCAGCAGCTTCGGTAGTTCTGGACCAGACATTCAGTACTTC

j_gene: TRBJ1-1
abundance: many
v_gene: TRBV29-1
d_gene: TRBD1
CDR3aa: CSADPGQGNTEAFF
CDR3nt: TGCAGCGCTGATCCGGGACAGGGGAACACTGAAGCTTTCTTT